This entry lists 24 T cell receptor beta chains sequenced from one sample in a study of identical twins. TCRdb re-called the 5' RACE reads through MiXCR, storing one row per CDR3 protein. The sample records roughly 720,000 distinct CDR3 sequences, roughly 18% being singletons. In addition, the sample was reused for a study of T cells expressing NK-cell markers.

Material for sequencing was PBMCs. All receptors come from a woman aged 18-30 years in good health.

This clonotype turned up a few times. The J gene is TRBJ1-2, the V gene TRBV2, with D possibly being TRBD1 (5 bases). The germline V gene encodes CDR1 SNHLY and CDR2 FYNNEI. The V and J ends lost 5 bases and 8 bases respectively, with 18 bases between them. The CDR3 covers 14 residues. In DNA, the CDR3 is TGTGCCAGCAGTCCAAACGCGCAGGGTTACGGCTACACCTTC. Its translation is CASSPNAQGYGYTF.

This clonotype was found a few times. This chain's CDR3 is CATSDWGGASETQYF. In nucleotides, the CDR3 is TGTGCCACCAGTGATTGGGGGGGAGCTTCAGAGACCCAGTACTTC. The chain has TRBV24-1 and TRBJ2-5, with 7 bases identical to TRBD2. Germline-derived CDR1 and CDR2 are KGHDR and SFDVKD. CDR3 length: 15 amino acids. The junction had 6 bases not matched to a gene; V was cut back by 2 bases and J by 4 bases.

This clonotype turned up a few times. The J gene is TRBJ2-7, the V gene TRBV7-2; possibly TRBD1 or TRBD2 for D (7 bases each). Between the trimmed V and J ends, which lost 5 bases and 5 bases, there was a span of 13 bases. Germline CDR1 SGHTA, CDR2 FQGNSA. There are 13 residues in the CDR3. CDR3 protein: CASSLQGGDEQYF. CDR3 coding DNA: TGTGCCAGCAGCCTGCAGGGGGGGGACGAGCAGTACTTC.

This clonotype was counted only a few times. The DNA for the CDR3 is TGTGCCAGCAGCCGGAAGACAGGGGGCTACCCCTACGAGCAGTACTTC. This encodes CASSRKTGGYPYEQYF. The V and J genes are TRBV12-3 or TRBV12-4 and TRBJ2-7; TRBD1 agrees at 10 bases. The J segment lost 2 bases and the V segment lost 6 bases, leaving 10 bases of the junction unmatched. CDR3 size: 16 residues.

The chain joins TRBV12-3 or TRBV12-4 to TRBJ2-7; D uncertain. CDR3 length equals 12 residues. The V and J ends lost 3 bases and 7 bases respectively, with 10 bases between them. CDR3 nucleotides: TGTGCCAGCAGTTTGTCGCAGTGGGAGCAGTACTTC. It specifies CASSLSQWEQYF.

This clonotype has more than one count but fewer than ten. The chain links TRBV10-3 to TRBJ1-2; TRBD1 agrees at 9 bases. Per germline, CDR1 ENHRY and CDR2 SYGVKD. CDR3 length: 13 amino acids. V gave up 10 bases and J gave up 3 bases; unmatched junction bases: 6. The CDR3 DNA follows: TGTGCCAGCCGACAGGGGGGCGACTATGGCTACACCTTC. It is translated as CASRQGGDYGYTF.

This clonotype was observed a handful of times. This chain connects TRBV29-1 to TRBJ2-1; 10 nucleotides line up with TRBD2. The CDR3 has 13 residues. Germline CDR1 and CDR2: SQVTM and ANQGSEA. V dropped 0 bases and J dropped 8; count of bases not matched to a gene: 1. Here the CDR3 reads CSVEDGTSDEQFF. In nucleotides, the CDR3 is TGCAGCGTTGAAGATGGGACTAGCGATGAGCAGTTCTTC.

This clonotype was detected only a few times. The J gene is TRBJ1-1, the V gene TRBV10-1; no reliable D call. V lost 4 bases to trimming and J lost 2 bases, with 8 bases between them. The CDR3 is 13 amino acids. Germline CDR1 WNHNN, CDR2 SYGVQD (reference sequence). CDR3 DNA: TGCGCCAGCAGTGTGATGCTTAACACTGAAGCTTTCTTT. Amino acid sequence: CASSVMLNTEAFF.

CDR3: CATSEAGLGETQYF. CDR3 bases: TGTGCCACCAGTGAAGCGGGTTTGGGGGAGACCCAGTACTTC. The V gene is TRBV24-1, the J gene TRBJ2-5; D perhaps matches TRBD2 (6 bases). The V end was cut by 4 bases, the J end by 5 bases, with 13 bases between. This CDR3 is 14 amino acids long. In germline, CDR1 is KGHDR, CDR2 SFDVKD.

The chain combines TRBV20-1 with TRBJ2-3; D gene ambiguous. Trimming stripped 6 bases from V and 2 bases from J, with 9 bases between. The CDR3 is 12 amino acids. The germline V gene encodes CDR1 DFQATT and CDR2 SNEGSKA (reference sequence). The CDR3 loop reads CSAPINTDTQYF. The DNA for the CDR3 is TGCAGTGCCCCTATTAACACAGATACGCAGTATTTT.

The chain employs TRBV20-1 and TRBJ2-3, with a weak D call TRBD1 (6 bases). CDR1 is DFQATT, CDR2 SNEGSKA, per germline (reference sequence). The germline V and J ends were trimmed by 7 bases and 4 bases, with 18 bases remaining between them. The CDR3 spans 14 residues. In DNA, the CDR3 is TGCAGTGTAAAACCACAGGGTATTGCAGATACGCAGTATTTT. It translates to CSVKPQGIADTQYF.

The chain combines TRBV7-2 with TRBJ2-1, with D unclear. V dropped 1 base and J dropped 7 bases, with 17 bases sitting between them. Per the germline V gene, CDR1 is SGHTA and CDR2 is FQGNSA. This CDR3 contains 16 residues. CDR3 nucleotides: TGTGCCAGCAGCTTAGGCTTAGGTGTGGCTTCTAATGAGCAGTTCTTC. Its translation: CASSLGLGVASNEQFF.

This chain uses TRBV11-1 with TRBJ1-1; TRBD1 is a possible D gene (6 bases). The CDR3 length is 19 residues. The V and J ends lost 5 bases and 2 bases respectively, with 27 bases between them. Per germline, CDR1 SGHAT and CDR2 FQDESV (reference sequence). Here the CDR3 reads CASSPGQLGGMFPNTEAFF. CDR3 DNA: TGTGCCAGCAGCCCCGGACAGCTCGGAGGGATGTTCCCTAACACTGAAGCTTTCTTT.

The table lists this clonotype with a few counts. V and J are TRBV18 and TRBJ2-5, with D possibly TRBD1 on 6 matching bases. CDR1 is KGHSH, CDR2 LQKENI, per germline. CDR3 length equals 15 residues. The V and J ends lost 0 bases and 5 bases respectively, with 13 bases between them. This chain's CDR3 is CASSPPNRQVETQYF. The CDR3, as DNA: TGTGCCAGCTCACCACCAAACAGACAGGTCGAGACCCAGTACTTC.

This clonotype was counted a few times. The chain combines TRBV27 with TRBJ2-1; unclear D gene. The CDR3 extends over 16 amino acids. Trimming took off 2 bases at V and 8 bases at J, with 19 bases between the two ends. From germline, CDR1 is MNHEY and CDR2 SMNVEV (reference sequence). The CDR3 is CASSLVAALRRDEQFF. CDR3 nucleotide sequence: TGTGCCAGCAGTTTAGTGGCGGCACTACGAAGGGATGAGCAGTTCTTC.

This clonotype was found many times. The junction does not match germline at one end; this may be a read error. V is TRBV5-1 and J is TRBJ2-7; no clear D. This CDR3 contains 12 residues. Germline V gene data show CDR1 as SGHRS and CDR2 as YFSETQ. The CDR3 coding sequence is TGTGCCAGCAGCTTTGATAGCTACGAGCAGTACTTC. Its protein product is CASSFDSYEQYF.

V and J are TRBV18 and TRBJ2-7; the D is unclear. Trimming took off 1 base at V and 1 base at J, with 11 bases between the two ends. Germline V gives CDR1 KGHSH, CDR2 LQKENI. This CDR3 is built from 15 residues. Here the CDR3 reads CASSPQGQSSYEQYF. The CDR3 region has the DNA TGTGCCAGCTCACCACAGGGTCAGTCGTCCTACGAGCAGTACTTC.

This clonotype was detected a few times. The genes are TRBV6-5 and TRBJ2-7, with 11 bases fitting TRBD2. This CDR3 region has 15 residues. The germline gives CDR1 MNHEY, CDR2 SVGAGI. The ends lost 3 bases at V and 4 bases at J; junction bases unmatched: 5. The CDR3 reads CASSYPASGRYEQYF. In DNA form, the CDR3 reads TGTGCCAGCAGTTATCCGGCTAGCGGGAGGTACGAGCAGTACTTC.

The V and J genes are TRBV15 and TRBJ2-5, with TRBD1 as a possible D gene (6 bases). V was clipped by 11 bases and J by 4 bases, with 26 bases between them. The CDR3 sequence is 16 residues long. CDR1 is LNHNV, CDR2 YYDKDF, per germline (reference sequence). The CDR3 loop reads CASAERGRVLGETQYF. The CDR3 DNA sequence: TGTGCCTCGGCAGAAAGGGGGAGAGTTCTAGGAGAGACCCAGTACTTC.

This clonotype was counted between two and nine times. The chain has TRBV7-8 and TRBJ2-5; possibly TRBD1 for D (5 bases). The CDR3 is 14 residues long. Germline CDR1 and CDR2: SGHVS and FQNEAQ. Trimming removed 2 bases at V and 4 bases at J, with 11 bases between. The DNA of the CDR3 is TGTGCCAGCAGCTTAAATTTTGACAGAGAGACCCAGTACTTC. This translates into CASSLNFDRETQYF.

This chain uses TRBV12-3 or TRBV12-4 with TRBJ1-2; TRBD1 is a possible D gene (5 bases). Trimming removed 2 bases at V and 7 bases at J, with 8 bases between. The CDR3 covers 12 residues. CDR3 coding DNA: TGTGCCAGCAGTTTACAGGGACCTGGCTACACCTTC. Its translation: CASSLQGPGYTF.

This clonotype was seen only a few times. The rearrangement joins TRBV3-1 to TRBJ1-2; perhaps TRBD1 as D (5 bases). The CDR3 is 16 residues long. Germline V gene lookup returns CDR1 LGHDT and CDR2 YNNKEL (reference sequence). The ends were cut back, 2 bases at V and 4 bases at J, with 17 bases in the middle. CDR3 nucleotides: TGTGCCAGCAGCCAACACGGGGACTCTTCTAGCTATGGCTACACCTTC. Its translation is CASSQHGDSSSYGYTF.

This clonotype was seen a handful of times. The chain uses TRBV5-1 and TRBJ1-1, with D tentatively TRBD1 (6 bases). This CDR3 contains 15 residues. V dropped 7 bases and J dropped 6 bases, with 22 bases sitting between them. Germline lookup yields CDR1 SGHRS and CDR2 YFSETQ. As DNA, the CDR3 is TGCGCCAGCCTCCGTAGTCGGGACATCGGACCTGAAGCTTTCTTT. Its translation: CASLRSRDIGPEAFF.

There are a few counts of this clonotype. The V and J genes are TRBV29-1 and TRBJ2-5; D gene uncertain. The CDR3 runs to 12 residues. The germline CDR1 and CDR2 sequences are SQVTM and ANQGSEA. Written as DNA, the CDR3 is TGCAGTTCGAGGCTGGGCCAAGAGACCCAGTACTTC. Protein: CSSRLGQETQYF.